The entry below gives a single T cell receptor beta chain sequence along with its context. Germline assignment: CDR1 WSHSY and CDR2 SAAADI. This CDR3 spans 15 amino acids. With 6 bases clipped from V and 4 bases from J, the junction kept 6 bases outside the gene matches. The record originates from a study of blood T cell repertoires in COVID-19. Study summary: Researchers got acute and convalescent COVID-19 samples from the United States, Italy and Spain.

Sequencing used immunoSEQ multiplex PCR; TCRdb keeps in-frame clones, though not all of them. This sample has some 170,000 clones, with around 90% found just once. This TCR was sampled from a woman in her forties or fifties with acute or convalescent COVID-19. Source material: peripheral blood. This chain joins TRBV10-2 and TRBJ2-1; 10 bases agree with TRBD2. The CDR3 reads CASSQLAGEYNEQFF. Here the CDR3 DNA reads TGCGCCAGCAGCCAGCTAGCGGGAGAATACAATGAGCAGTTCTTC.